Listed here are 29 T cell receptor beta chains from one sample, sequenced in a study of T-cell memory formation after mild COVID-19. Using its own MiXCR run on the 5' RACE reads, TCRdb lists one record per CDR3 protein. The table shows approximately 410,000 distinct CDR3 sequences, with about a quarter occurring only once. The sequencing sample was made of PBMCs or a T cell subset sorted from them (not recorded which). Receptor source: an adult woman who had mild COVID-19 (a few samples of this study predate the infection). Cell type and time point are not known.

CDR3 region: CASSQGQGFQETQYF. CDR3 DNA: TGCGCCAGCAGCCAAGGACAGGGGTTCCAAGAGACCCAGTACTTC. The chain carries TRBV4-1 and TRBJ2-5, with TRBD1 matching 8 bases. The CDR3 is 15 amino acids. The germline CDR1 and CDR2 sequences are MGHRA and YSYEKL. V shed 1 base and J 1 base; nucleotides not matched to a gene: 2.

The rearrangement uses TRBV18 and TRBJ2-5; 9 nucleotides match TRBD2. The CDR3 is 15 residues long. The germline V gene has CDR1 KGHSH and CDR2 LQKENI. The trim removed 3 bases at V and 5 bases at J, leaving 7 bases unmatched. The CDR3 nucleotides read TGTGCCAGCTCACCTGGACTAGCGAGTGGGGAGACCCAGTACTTC. The encoded protein is CASSPGLASGETQYF.

This clonotype was observed a few times. V is TRBV30 and J is TRBJ1-1; D not certain. Per germline, CDR1 GTSNPN and CDR2 SVGIG (reference sequence). V was cut by 3 bases and J by 3 bases, with 11 bases left in between. This CDR3 region has 13 residues. The CDR3 region has the DNA TGTGCCTGGAGAAGAGGCAGAGACACTGAAGCTTTCTTT. It codes for CAWRRGRDTEAFF.

This clonotype was seen many times. The V gene is TRBV12-3 or TRBV12-4, the J gene TRBJ2-7, with D possibly matching TRBD1 (6 bases). Trimming removed 4 bases from V and 3 bases from J, with 7 bases in between. The CDR3 covers 12 residues. The CDR3 DNA follows: TGTGCCAGCAGTTCGACAGGCTACGAGCAGTACTTC. Protein sequence: CASSSTGYEQYF.

This clonotype was counted many times. V and J are TRBV20-1 and TRBJ2-7; the match to TRBD2 covers 10 bases. Unmatched junction bases numbered 8, after V lost 0 bases and J lost 6 bases. The germline gives CDR1 DFQATT, CDR2 SNEGSKA (reference sequence). The CDR3 is 15 amino acids. CDR3 sequence (DNA): TGCAGTGCTAGAGATCGACTAGCGGGTGCCGTCGAGCAGTACTTC. Translated: CSARDRLAGAVEQYF.

The V gene is TRBV4-1, the J gene TRBJ2-1, with 9 bases identical to TRBD1. V lost 0 bases and J lost 9; bases outside the gene matches: 6. This CDR3 is 15 amino acids long. CDR1 and CDR2 (germline): MGHRA, YSYEKL. CDR3 in DNA: TGCGCCAGCAGCCAAGATGTGACAGGGGGTCTTGAGCAGTTCTTC. Translated: CASSQDVTGGLEQFF.

This clonotype showed up just a few times. The chain recombines TRBV20-1 with TRBJ2-7; possibly TRBD2 for D (5 bases). Germline loops: CDR1 DFQATT, CDR2 SNEGSKA (reference sequence). CDR3 length: 14 residues. Trimming removed 4 bases from V and 2 bases from J, with 15 bases in between. In nucleotides, the CDR3 is TGCAGTGCTACTATCACGGGGTTCCCCTACGAGCAGTACTTC. This gives the protein CSATITGFPYEQYF.

The chain carries TRBV6-1 and TRBJ2-7; D is perhaps TRBD1 (5 bases). Deletions cut 6 bases from V and 2 bases from J, with 17 bases between. This CDR3 contains 15 residues. Per the germline V gene, CDR1 is MNHNS and CDR2 is SASEGT. The CDR3 coding sequence is TGTGCCAGCAGCTCGACAGATAGAGTGACCTACGAGCAGTACTTC. It translates to CASSSTDRVTYEQYF.

This clonotype came up a few times. V and J are TRBV5-1 and TRBJ2-1; 10 bases are a match to TRBD2. The CDR3 is 16 amino acids. V shed 0 bases and J 9 bases; nucleotides not matched to a gene: 9. Germline CDR1 reads SGHRS; CDR2 reads YFSETQ. CDR3 loop: CASSLAGTSALSEQFF. The CDR3 coding sequence is TGCGCCAGCAGCTTGGCCGGGACTAGCGCATTAAGTGAGCAGTTCTTC.

This clonotype was observed many times. The rearrangement links TRBV6-5 to TRBJ2-2, with 10 bases matching TRBD2. This CDR3 has 15 amino acids. Per germline, CDR1 MNHEY and CDR2 SVGAGI. After removal of 2 bases from V and 5 bases from J, the junction contained 2 bases not matched to a gene. DNA for the CDR3: TGTGCCAGCAGTTACCAGCGGGAGGGGACCGGGGAGCTGTTTTTT. Translating it yields CASSYQREGTGELFF.

The chain has TRBV20-1 and TRBJ2-7; D is undetermined. V gave up 5 bases and J gave up 5 bases, with 16 bases separating them. The CDR3 contains 13 residues. Germline CDR1 reads DFQATT; CDR2 reads SNEGSKA (reference sequence). In DNA, the CDR3 is TGCAGTGCTCCCTCAAGGACGCTTGACGAGCAGTACTTC. This codes for CSAPSRTLDEQYF.

The rearrangement links TRBV24-1 to TRBJ2-5; 7 nucleotides agree with TRBD1. Germline CDR1 KGHDR, CDR2 SFDVKD. The CDR3 covers 14 residues. After removal of 7 bases from V and 4 bases from J, the junction contained 8 bases not matched to a gene. CDR3 amino acids: CATSAAGGRETQYF. CDR3 coding DNA: TGTGCCACCAGCGCAGCAGGGGGTCGAGAGACCCAGTACTTC.

The chain is built from TRBV7-9 and TRBJ2-1; either TRBD1 or TRBD2 may supply D (5 bases each). This CDR3 has 13 residues. CDR1 is SEHNR and CDR2 is FQNEAQ in the germline V gene (reference sequence). V was shortened by 5 bases and J by 6 bases, with 11 bases between the two germline ends. CDR3 sequence reads: CASSLGTINEQFF. In DNA form, the CDR3 reads TGTGCCAGCAGCCTAGGGACCATCAATGAGCAGTTCTTC.

The V call is TRBV18, the J call TRBJ2-2, with D unclear. The CDR3 contains 12 residues. Trimming pared 3 bases from V and 15 bases from J, leaving 14 bases between. CDR1 and CDR2 from the germline V gene are KGHSH and LQKENI. CDR3 sequence (DNA): TGTGCCAGCTCACCGGCCACCGACCCCGTGTTTTTT. It encodes CASSPATDPVFF. Variable domain in full (rest from reference TRBV18 and TRBJ2-2): NAGVMQNPRHLVRRRGQEARLRCSPMKGHSHVYWYRQLPEEGLKFMVYLQKENIIDESGMPKERFSAEFPKEGPSILRIQQVVRGDSAAYFCASSPATDPVFFGEGSRLTVL.

The chain couples TRBV6-7 to TRBJ2-3; 8 bases map to TRBD1. TRBV6-7 belongs to the ORF category, with a function that is uncertain. The V and J ends lost 2 bases and 3 bases, in that order; junction bases with no gene match: 7. The CDR3 is 16 amino acids. The CDR3 region is CASSYGQGIVTDTQYF. CDR3 sequence (DNA): TGTGCCAGCAGTTACGGACAGGGAATCGTGACAGATACGCAGTATTTT.

This clonotype showed up just a few times. The V call is TRBV10-3, the J call TRBJ1-2; TRBD1 agrees at 7 bases. Looked up from germline, CDR1 is ENHRY and CDR2 is SYGVKD. The junction had 8 bases not matched to a gene; V was cut back by 5 bases and J by 2 bases. The CDR3 has 15 residues. CDR3 residues: CAISSTMGQNYGYTF. Here the CDR3 DNA reads TGTGCCATCAGTAGTACGATGGGACAGAACTATGGCTACACCTTC.

The chain's CDR3 is CASSLSRTGLNYGYTF. CDR3 bases: TGTGCCAGCAGCCTCTCCAGGACAGGGTTGAACTATGGCTACACCTTC. The rearrangement links TRBV3-1 to TRBJ1-2; 8 positions agree with TRBD1. V dropped 4 bases and J dropped 2; count of bases not matched to a gene: 9. In germline, CDR1 is LGHDT, CDR2 YNNKEL (reference sequence). The CDR3 consists of 16 residues.

This clonotype came up a few times. J is TRBJ2-1 and V is TRBV12-3 or TRBV12-4, with 8 bases that match TRBD1. The V and J ends lost 5 bases and 14 bases, in that order; junction bases with no gene match: 2. This CDR3 has 10 residues. The DNA for the CDR3 is TGTGCCAGCAGTGGACAGGGAAAGTTCTTC. It codes for CASSGQGKFF.

This clonotype was counted between two and nine times. The chain has TRBV4-1 and TRBJ2-7; D assignment may be TRBD1 or TRBD2 (6 bases each). Trimming took off 0 bases at V and 3 bases at J, with 18 bases between the two ends. CDR1 is MGHRA and CDR2 is YSYEKL in the germline V gene. This CDR3 is built from 17 residues. The CDR3 DNA follows: TGCGCCAGCAGCCAAGATCCCTTCGGAGGGGGGAACTACGAGCAGTACTTC. It translates to CASSQDPFGGGNYEQYF.

A few counts support this clonotype. V and J are TRBV19 and TRBJ2-7, with D possibly TRBD1 on 6 matching bases. CDR1 and CDR2 (germline): LNHDA, SQIVND (reference sequence). Trimming pared 4 bases from V and 3 bases from J, leaving 16 bases between. The CDR3 runs to 15 residues. The CDR3 here is CASSTTGTSIYEQYF. CDR3 coding DNA: TGTGCCAGTAGTACAACCGGGACATCCATCTACGAGCAGTACTTC. Full variable domain (remainder filled in from reference TRBV19 and TRBJ2-7): DGGITQSPKYLFRKEGQNVTLSCEQNLNHDAMYWYRQDPGQGLRLIYYSQIVNDFQKGDIAEGYSVSREKKESFPLTVTSAQKNPTAFYLCASSTTGTSIYEQYFGPGTRLTVT.

The rearrangement joins TRBV5-1 to TRBJ1-4; D possibly corresponds to TRBD1 (6 bases). The CDR3 length is 14 residues. Germline-derived CDR1 and CDR2 are SGHRS and YFSETQ. Between the trimmed V and J ends, which lost 4 bases and 6 bases, there was a span of 13 bases. The CDR3 region has the DNA TGCGCCAGCAGCGCGGGACATCTCGATGAAAAACTGTTTTTT. Amino acid sequence: CASSAGHLDEKLFF.

The chain combines TRBV5-1 with TRBJ2-7, with D possibly being TRBD1 or TRBD2 (5 bases each). CDR3 size: 15 residues. With 0 bases removed from V and 3 bases from J, the gap between germline ends came to 13 bases. Germline CDR1 SGHRS, CDR2 YFSETQ. CDR3 in DNA: TGCGCCAGCAGCTTGGAATCGTCTGGGGGCTACGAGCAGTACTTC. Residues: CASSLESSGGYEQYF.

There are a few counts of this clonotype. The CDR3 bases are TGTGCCAGCCCTTGGACAGGGGGCTACGAGCAGTACTTC. This sequence encodes CASPWTGGYEQYF. The gene calls are TRBV21-1 and TRBJ2-7; the DNA was not compared with TRBD1, the D call given in the table. TRBV21-1 is classified as a pseudogene. This CDR3 region has 13 residues.

The V and J genes are TRBV5-1 and TRBJ1-2, with D maybe TRBD1 (6 bases). CDR1 SGHRS and CDR2 YFSETQ come from the germline V gene. V was shortened by 0 bases and J by 2 bases, with 14 bases between the two germline ends. The CDR3 runs to 16 residues. This CDR3 is CASSLGGGVSNYGYTF. The DNA of the CDR3 is TGCGCCAGCAGCTTGGGAGGGGGAGTCTCGAACTATGGCTACACCTTC.

A few counts support this clonotype. V gene TRBV11-3 combines with J gene TRBJ2-3; no clear D gene. CDR3 size: 13 residues. The V and J ends lost 0 bases and 5 bases respectively, with 6 bases between them. The germline gives CDR1 SGHNT, CDR2 YENEEA. The CDR3 spells CASSLDPRDTQYF. CDR3 bases: TGTGCCAGCAGCTTAGATCCGAGAGATACGCAGTATTTT.

The table lists this clonotype with a few counts. The chain uses TRBV5-1 and TRBJ1-6; D is unclear. Deletions cut 1 base from V and 8 bases from J, with 7 bases between. CDR1 and CDR2 (germline): SGHRS, YFSETQ. The CDR3 loop spans 13 amino acids. This CDR3 is CASSLQRDSPLHF. The CDR3 nucleotides read TGCGCCAGCAGCTTGCAAAGGGATTCACCCCTCCACTTT.

This clonotype was observed a few times. CDR3 in amino acids: CASSSSQEDTQYF. The DNA for the CDR3 is TGTGCCAGCAGCTCCTCACAAGAAGATACGCAGTATTTT. This chain joins TRBV7-3 and TRBJ2-3, with D uncertain. This CDR3 has 13 amino acids. CDR1 and CDR2 (germline): SGHTA, FQGTGA. V lost 4 bases to trimming and J lost 5 bases, with 10 bases between them.

This clonotype was seen many times. V gene TRBV5-1 combines with J gene TRBJ2-6; D is undetermined. The germline V gene has CDR1 SGHRS and CDR2 YFSETQ. This CDR3 has 15 amino acids. V was shortened by 0 bases and J by 2 bases, with 6 bases between the two germline ends. The CDR3 DNA follows: TGCGCCAGCAGCTTGGGGGGAACTGGGGCCAACGTCCTGACTTTC. This encodes CASSLGGTGANVLTF.

The table lists this clonotype with many counts. The chain recombines TRBV6-6 with TRBJ2-1; 7 bases fit TRBD1. The V gene's germline CDR1 is MNHNY and CDR2 SVGAGI (reference sequence). The CDR3 consists of 13 residues. V shed 5 bases, J shed 5 bases, and the junction held 3 bases outside the gene matches. CDR3 in amino acids: CASSRDRDNEQFF. CDR3 DNA: TGTGCCAGCAGTCGCGACAGGGACAATGAGCAGTTCTTC.